Listed below are T cell receptor beta chains from one sample, sequenced in a study of OX40 agonist ivuxolimab in advanced cancers. Clones were sequenced by immunoSEQ multiplex PCR, and TCRdb holds only the in-frame ones, with some missing. The sample shows about 74,000 clones, around 89% of them seen only once. Sequenced material: CD4+ or CD8+ T cells sorted from blood, taken in a trial of the OX40 agonist ivuxolimab. Receptors originate from an adult with an advanced solid tumor such as melanoma, head and neck, liver or kidney cancer. Each CDR3 is given with its conserved first and last residue. The D gene is left open where the match is weak.

J: TRBJ1-1
V: TRBV10-3
D: -
CDR3: CAISGQGRTMNTEAFF

J: TRBJ2-5
V: TRBV5-6
D: TRBD2
CDR3: CASSLVKGGSRTETQYF

J: TRBJ1-2
V: TRBV5-1
D: -
CDR3: CASSLSDRRGYGYTF

J: TRBJ1-5
V: TRBV28
D: -
CDR3: CASSLGGVGRRFSNQPQHF

J: TRBJ2-3
V: TRBV7-8
D: -
CDR3: CASSLADTWTTDTQYF

J: TRBJ2-5
V: TRBV27
D: TRBD1
CDR3: CASSFRDRQETQYF

J: TRBJ1-2
V: TRBV5-6
D: TRBD1
CDR3: CASSPSPGTAYGYTF

J: TRBJ2-2
V: TRBV11-2
D: -
CDR3: CASSFQTGNTGELFF

J: TRBJ1-2
V: TRBV29-1
D: TRBD1
CDR3: CSVFSGTGNYGYTF

J: TRBJ2-5
V: TRBV7-8
D: -
CDR3: CASSFIGSGWETQYF

J: TRBJ2-2
V: TRBV7-9
D: TRBD2
CDR3: CASSLPRGSSSGNTGELFF

J: TRBJ2-7
V: TRBV15
D: TRBD1
CDR3: CATSRVTGWSEQYF

J: TRBJ1-3
V: TRBV6-1
D: TRBD1
CDR3: CASRTGVYTIYF

J: TRBJ2-1
V: TRBV19
D: TRBD2
CDR3: CASRLAGMAYNEQFF

J: TRBJ2-7
V: TRBV28
D: -
CDR3: CASRLTGSSYEQYF

J: TRBJ2-7
V: TRBV6-4
D: -
CDR3: CASTKGFRDKVLLEQYF

J: TRBJ2-7
V: TRBV4-2
D: -
CDR3: CASSQAGTEAIYEQYF

J: TRBJ2-5
V: TRBV9
D: TRBD1
CDR3: CASSLGTEKETQYF

J: TRBJ2-5
V: TRBV6-5
D: TRBD1
CDR3: CASSYSGTGGETQYF

J: TRBJ2-5
V: TRBV29-1
D: -
CDR3: CTSVGGKGVGETQYF

J: TRBJ2-2
V: TRBV6-1
D: TRBD2
CDR3: CASSRLAGAGELFF

J: TRBJ1-1
V: TRBV18
D: -
CDR3: CASSPYTGRRNTEAFF

J: TRBJ2-3
V: TRBV29-1
D: TRBD2
CDR3: CSGTRTSGTDTQYF

J: TRBJ1-2
V: TRBV27
D: -
CDR3: CASSLVGQFPANYGYTF

J: TRBJ1-2
V: TRBV10-3
D: TRBD1
CDR3: CAISDPGQGALFRYGYTF

J: TRBJ2-1
V: TRBV6-5
D: -
CDR3: CASSYSRGKGNEQFF

J: TRBJ2-5
V: TRBV5-5
D: -
CDR3: CASSLYGSSQVETQYF

J: TRBJ2-2
V: TRBV7-2
D: -
CDR3: CASSFVRDTGELFF